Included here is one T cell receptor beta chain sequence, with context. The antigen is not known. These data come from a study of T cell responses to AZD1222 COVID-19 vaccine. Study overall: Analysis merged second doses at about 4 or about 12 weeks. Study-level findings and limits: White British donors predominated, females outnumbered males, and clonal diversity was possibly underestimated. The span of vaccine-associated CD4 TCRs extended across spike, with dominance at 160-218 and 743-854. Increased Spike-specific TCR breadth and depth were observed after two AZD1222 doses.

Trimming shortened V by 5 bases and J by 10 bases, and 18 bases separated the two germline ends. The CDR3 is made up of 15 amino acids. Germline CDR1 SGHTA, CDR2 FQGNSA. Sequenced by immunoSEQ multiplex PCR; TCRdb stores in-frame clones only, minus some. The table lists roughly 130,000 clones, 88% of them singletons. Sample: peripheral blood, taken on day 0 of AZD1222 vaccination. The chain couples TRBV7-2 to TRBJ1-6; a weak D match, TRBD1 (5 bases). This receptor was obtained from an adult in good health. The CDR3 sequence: CASSINQGSESPLHF. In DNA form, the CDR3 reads TGTGCCAGCAGCATTAATCAGGGAAGTGAGTCACCCCTCCACTTT.